This TCR beta chain is from a study of Graves' ophthalmopathy and Graves' hyperthyroidism. Germline CDR1 reads SGDLS; CDR2 reads YYNGEE. The V end was cut by 0 bases, the J end by 1 base, with 13 bases between. The CDR3 length is 16 residues. TCR beta CDR3 regions were amplified from RNA transcripts. After a first-round RT-PCR with HTBI primers, a second-round multiplex PCR was run. Each CDR3 protein gets one entry after TCRdb re-called the multiplex PCR reads with MiXCR. The table includes roughly 220,000 distinct CDR3 sequences, around 50% detected once. Orbital computed tomography and thyroid ultrasound, along with TRAb, serum thyroxine and clinical symptoms, underpinned diagnosis.

The specimen was peripheral blood. The sequence was obtained from an adult man with Graves' ophthalmopathy. V is TRBV9 and J is TRBJ1-1, with D unclear. CDR3 sequence (DNA): TGTGCCAGCAGCGTAGGTCTACGGGTTGAGAACACTGAAGCTTTCTTT. It is translated as CASSVGLRVENTEAFF. Based on the CDR3 plus reference TRBV9 and TRBJ1-1, the full variable domain is DSGVTQTPKHLITATGQRVTLRCSPRSGDLSVYWYQQSLDQGLQFLIQYYNGEERAKGNILERFSAQQFPDLHSELNLSSLELGDSALYFCASSVGLRVENTEAFFGQGTRLTVV.